This paragraph reports one TCR beta chain. Its specificity is unknown. These data come from a study of identical twins. Study observations and caveats: Low generation-probability sequences were in excess among twin-shared out-of-frame alpha sequences.

From the 5' RACE reads, TCRdb called clonotypes with MiXCR, one entry per CDR3 protein. The table shows more than 400,000 distinct CDR3 sequences, with roughly 15% occurring only once. Germline V lookup: CDR1 SGHDT, CDR2 YYEEEE. The V end was cut by 0 bases, the J end by 7 bases, with 20 bases between. This CDR3 has 16 amino acids. These data were also reused for a study on yellow fever vaccine responses in identical twins.

The source of this sequence is a woman under 30 in good health. V is TRBV5-6 and J is TRBJ2-7; D is perhaps TRBD1 (5 bases). Material for sequencing was CD4+ T cells sorted from blood. CDR3 amino acids: CASSLARRAPLEEQYF. CDR3 in DNA: TGTGCCAGCAGCTTGGCTCGCAGGGCTCCCCTAGAAGAGCAGTACTTC.